A single sample gave rise to the 10 T cell receptor beta chains below, sequenced in a study of spatial heterogeneity in lung cancer. Study conclusions and caveats: Counts of expanded alpha and beta TCRs within tumors tracked the tumor nonsynonymous mutation count.

Each CDR3 protein gets one entry after TCRdb re-called the 5' RACE reads with MiXCR. The profile covers 9,500 to 13,000 distinct CDR3 sequences, with about 7.8% appearing a single time and roughly 19% taken by the ten largest. These TCRs' antigens remain unknown. Indicated time point: sample taken at primary tumor resection. The specimen comprised lung tumor tissue, sampled at surgery. These receptors all stem from a male donor with early-stage non-small cell lung cancer.

This clonotype is medium-sized by share. The chain recombines TRBV20-1 with TRBJ2-5; tentative D call: TRBD1 (5 bases). The germline CDR1 and CDR2 sequences are DFQATT and SNEGSKA (reference sequence). V lost 5 bases to trimming and J lost 5 bases, with 15 bases between them. The CDR3 has 13 amino acids. In DNA form, the CDR3 reads TGCAGTGCTTCTACTCAGGGCCGGGAGACCCAGTACTTC. It codes for CSASTQGRETQYF.

This clonotype showed up many times. The chain carries TRBV3-1 and TRBJ2-3, with 9 nucleotides matching TRBD1. The CDR3 contains 14 residues. The V and J ends lost 3 bases and 6 bases, in that order; junction bases with no gene match: 4. Germline V gives CDR1 LGHDT, CDR2 YNNKEL (reference sequence). The CDR3 DNA reads TGTGCCAGCAGCCACGGGACAGGGCCCGATACGCAGTATTTT. As protein: CASSHGTGPDTQYF.

This clonotype has a handful of counts. CDR3 protein: CASSPGRTGELFF. CDR3 nucleotides: TGTGCCAGCAGCCCAGGACGGACCGGGGAGCTGTTTTTT. The V and J genes are TRBV7-3 and TRBJ2-2; D is ambiguous. The CDR3 is 13 amino acids. Trimming left V 5 bases short and J 5 bases short, with 9 bases between. Germline values: CDR1 SGHTA, CDR2 FQGTGA.

This clonotype was recorded many times. The chain employs TRBV20-1 and TRBJ2-3; possible D gene TRBD2, 5 bases. The CDR3 is 12 residues long. The V end was cut by 0 bases, the J end by 7 bases, with 8 bases between. Germline CDR1 and CDR2: DFQATT and SNEGSKA (reference sequence). The CDR3, as DNA: TGCAGTGCTAGAGATCTCGGGAATACGCAGTATTTT. The encoded protein is CSARDLGNTQYF.

This chain links TRBV6-2 or TRBV6-3 with TRBJ1-5; D unresolved. Between the trimmed V and J ends, which lost 3 bases and 3 bases, there was a span of 9 bases. Germline CDR1 and CDR2: MNHEY and SVGEGT. The CDR3 loop spans 14 amino acids. The DNA for the CDR3 is TGTGCCAGCAGTTATCGTAAGAACAATCAGCCCCAGCATTTT. This sequence encodes CASSYRKNNQPQHF.

This clonotype was seen repeatedly, ten times or more. The V and J genes are TRBV6-5 and TRBJ2-2; the D is unclear. Between the trimmed V and J ends, which lost 2 bases and 5 bases, there was a span of 9 bases. Per the germline V gene, CDR1 is MNHEY and CDR2 is SVGAGI. There are 14 residues in the CDR3. CDR3 region: CASSYDGLTGELFF. Here the CDR3 DNA reads TGTGCCAGCAGTTACGATGGGCTGACCGGGGAGCTGTTTTTT.

The rearrangement joins TRBV5-1 to TRBJ2-7; D not resolved. CDR1 is SGHRS and CDR2 is YFSETQ in the germline V gene. The CDR3 totals 14 residues. V gave up 1 base and J gave up 0 bases, with 8 bases separating them. Here the CDR3 DNA reads TGCGCCAGCAGCTTGTACAGCCTCTCCTACGAGCAGTACTTC. Residues: CASSLYSLSYEQYF.

V usage is TRBV20-1 and J usage is TRBJ2-7; 9 positions agree with TRBD1. V was pared by 6 bases and J by 1 base, with 10 bases of the junction left unmatched. CDR1 and CDR2 (germline): DFQATT, SNEGSKA (reference sequence). CDR3 size: 15 residues. The CDR3 DNA sequence: TGCAGTGCGCCGAAAACGGGACAGGGATCCTACGAGCAGTACTTC. Protein product: CSAPKTGQGSYEQYF.

Ten or more counts support this clonotype. The V call is TRBV28, the J call TRBJ1-1; maybe TRBD1 (6 bases). The CDR3 contains 12 residues. Germline loops: CDR1 MDHEN, CDR2 SYDVKM. Trimming stripped 6 bases from V and 8 bases from J, with 13 bases between. The CDR3 DNA sequence: TGTGCCAGCAGGACCACAACAGGGGAAGCTTTCTTT. Its protein product is CASRTTTGEAFF.

The V call is TRBV7-9, the J call TRBJ2-7; weak D call: TRBD2 (5 bases). The CDR3 has 16 residues. Germline V gene data show CDR1 as SEHNR and CDR2 as FQNEAQ (reference sequence). V lost 6 bases to trimming and J lost 1 base, with 19 bases between them. CDR3 residues: CASSQTSPLGSYEQYF. The CDR3 DNA sequence: TGTGCCAGCAGTCAAACTAGTCCCCTTGGGTCCTACGAGCAGTACTTC. The whole variable domain, filled in from reference TRBV7-9 and TRBJ2-7, reads DTGVSQNPRHKITKRGQNVTFRCDPISEHNRLYWYRQTLGQGPEFLTYFQNEAQLEKSRLLSDRFSAERPKGSFSTLEIQRTEQGDSAMYLCASSQTSPLGSYEQYFGPGTRLTVT.